This TCR beta chain was profiled in a study of glioma-infiltrating T cells after dendritic cell vaccination. Study-level findings and limits: No direct clonality-survival link was found; a diverse polyclonal response may matter.

In germline, CDR1 is MNHNY, CDR2 SVGAGI (reference sequence). CDR3 length: 13 residues. After removal of 8 bases from V and 6 bases from J, the junction contained 9 bases not matched to a gene. About this clone: Antigen unknown.

Sequenced by immunoSEQ multiplex PCR; TCRdb stores in-frame clones only, minus some. The table lists under 100,000 clones, roughly 84% of them singletons. The starting material was blood, obtained before dendritic cell vaccination. The sequence came from a human donor with glioblastoma. V and J are TRBV6-6 and TRBJ2-7; 8 nucleotides match TRBD2. The CDR3 nucleotides are TGTGCCAGCTCCCGGGAGGGCCTGAGCGAGCAGTACTTC. As protein: CASSREGLSEQYF.